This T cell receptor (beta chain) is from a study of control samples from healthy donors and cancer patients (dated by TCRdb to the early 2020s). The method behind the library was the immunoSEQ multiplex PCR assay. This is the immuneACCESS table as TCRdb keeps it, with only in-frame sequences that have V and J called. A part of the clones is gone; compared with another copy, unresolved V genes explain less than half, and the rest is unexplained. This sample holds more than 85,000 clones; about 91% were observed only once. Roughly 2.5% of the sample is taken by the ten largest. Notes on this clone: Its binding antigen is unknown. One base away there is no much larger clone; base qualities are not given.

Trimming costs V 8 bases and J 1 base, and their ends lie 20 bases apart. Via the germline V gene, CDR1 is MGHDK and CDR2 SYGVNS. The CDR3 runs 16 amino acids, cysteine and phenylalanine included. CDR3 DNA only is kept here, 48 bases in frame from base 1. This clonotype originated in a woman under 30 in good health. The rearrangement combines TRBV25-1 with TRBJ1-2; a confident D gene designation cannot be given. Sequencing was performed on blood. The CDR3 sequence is CASAHLGKGLNYGYTF. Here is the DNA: TGTGCCAGCGCACATCTTGGAAAGGGTCTTAACTATGGCTACACCTTC.